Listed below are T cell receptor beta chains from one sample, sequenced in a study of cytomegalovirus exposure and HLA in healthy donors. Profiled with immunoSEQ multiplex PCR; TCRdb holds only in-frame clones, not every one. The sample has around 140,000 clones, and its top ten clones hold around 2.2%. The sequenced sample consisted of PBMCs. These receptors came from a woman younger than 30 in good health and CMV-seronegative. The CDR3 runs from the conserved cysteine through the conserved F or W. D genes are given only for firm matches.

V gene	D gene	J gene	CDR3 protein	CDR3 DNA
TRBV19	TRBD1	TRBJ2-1	CASSGQAGEQFF	TGTGCCAGTAGTGGACAGGCAGGTGAGCAGTTCTTC
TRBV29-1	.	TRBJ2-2	CSVAYTGELFF	TGCAGCGTTGCATACACCGGGGAGCTGTTTTTT
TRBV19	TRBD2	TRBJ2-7	CASRGGLAGEQYF	TGTGCCAGTAGGGGGGGACTAGCAGGAGAGCAGTACTTC
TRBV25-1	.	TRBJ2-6	CASSPLMGAQGGANVLTF	TGTGCCAGCAGTCCTCTCATGGGGGCCCAGGGGGGGGCCAACGTCCTGACTTTC
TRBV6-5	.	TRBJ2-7	CASSFHNQGSYEQYF	TGTGCCAGCAGTTTCCACAACCAGGGGTCTTACGAGCAGTACTTC
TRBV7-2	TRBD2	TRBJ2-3	CASSSLAGPPRETTDTQYF	TGTGCCAGCAGCTCCCTAGCGGGACCCCCCCGGGAGACCACAGATACGCAGTATTTT
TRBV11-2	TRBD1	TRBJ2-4	CASSPGTGKNIQYF	TGTGCCAGCAGCCCTGGGACAGGGAAAAACATTCAGTACTTC
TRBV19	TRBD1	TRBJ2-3	CASSPISGGTTDTQYF	TGTGCCAGTAGTCCCATCTCAGGGGGTACCACAGATACGCAGTATTTT
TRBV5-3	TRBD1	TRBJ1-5	CARSAGQGMGNQPQHF	TGTGCCAGAAGCGCAGGACAGGGAATGGGCAATCAGCCCCAGCATTTT
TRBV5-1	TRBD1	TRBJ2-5	CASSSPGGETQYF	TGCGCCAGCAGCTCCCCAGGGGGAGAGACCCAGTACTTC
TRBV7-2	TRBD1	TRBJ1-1	CASSLRDRNTEAFF	TGTGCCAGCAGCCTCCGGGACAGGAACACTGAAGCTTTCTTT
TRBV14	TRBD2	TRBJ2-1	CASSTLAGENNEQFF	TGTGCCAGCAGCACACTAGCGGGAGAAAACAATGAGCAGTTCTTC
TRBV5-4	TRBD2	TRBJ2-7	CASSLGSGVTYEQYF	TGTGCCAGCAGCTTGGGTAGCGGGGTTACCTACGAGCAGTACTTC
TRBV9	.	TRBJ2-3	CASSVYSQRGTDTQYF	TGTGCCAGCAGCGTCTACAGCCAACGGGGGACAGATACGCAGTATTTT
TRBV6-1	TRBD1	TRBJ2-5	CASSEVQGDQETQYF	TGTGCCAGCAGTGAAGTGCAGGGGGACCAAGAGACCCAGTACTTC
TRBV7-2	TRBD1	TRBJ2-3	CASRSPTGSPDTQYF	TGTGCCAGCAGGTCTCCGACAGGGAGTCCAGATACGCAGTATTTT
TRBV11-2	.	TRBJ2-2	CASSPDFNTGELFF	TGTGCCAGCAGCCCCGACTTTAACACCGGGGAGCTGTTTTTT